A single sample is the source of the 18 T cell receptor beta chains below, sequenced in a study of T-cell reconstitution after alpha-beta-depleted transplantation in children. Molecular barcoding with unique molecular identifiers was used for the TCRbeta library. TCRdb redid the calling of the PCR reads with MiXCR, one entry per CDR3 protein. Of about 500,000 distinct CDR3 sequences listed, roughly 11% are singletons. The sample was PBMCs, mostly from graft donor cells, taken 180 days after TCRalphabeta/CD19-depleted stem cell transplant. These receptors were obtained from a female patient aged 2 to 10 who had a stem cell transplant for aplastic anemia, so the T cells may come from the graft donor.

This clonotype has at least ten counts. This chain links TRBV12-3 or TRBV12-4 with TRBJ2-3; no firm D call. The CDR3 has 15 amino acids. Trimming stripped 4 bases from V and 3 bases from J, with 14 bases between. CDR3 nucleotide sequence: TGTGCCAGCAGTTCCCTTCAGCCTTTAACAGATACGCAGTATTTT. Translated, it gives CASSSLQPLTDTQYF.

V gene TRBV7-6 combines with J gene TRBJ2-1; 13 bases match TRBD2. The CDR3 length is 16 residues. The trim removed 2 bases at V and 12 bases at J, leaving 10 bases unmatched. The V gene's germline CDR1 is SGHVS and CDR2 FNYEAQ. Here the CDR3 reads CASSLLLGLAGDWQFF. For the CDR3, the DNA is TGTGCCAGCAGCTTACTTTTAGGACTAGCGGGAGATTGGCAGTTCTTC.

The V call is TRBV11-2, the J call TRBJ2-3; 9 bases are shared with TRBD2. Losses at the gene ends were 0 bases for V and 4 bases for J; bases not matched to a gene: 8. Germline CDR1 and CDR2: SGHAT and FQNNGV. The CDR3 is made up of 17 amino acids. CDR3 sequence: CASSLEYEREAPDTQYF. The CDR3 coding sequence is TGTGCCAGCAGCTTAGAATACGAGCGGGAGGCTCCAGATACGCAGTATTTT.

This clonotype was seen a few times. The chain links TRBV7-9 to TRBJ2-1; 7 bases are shared with TRBD2. CDR3 length: 17 amino acids. The junction had 6 bases not matched to a gene; V was cut back by 1 base and J by 0 bases. Germline values: CDR1 SEHNR, CDR2 FQNEAQ (reference sequence). CDR3 protein: CASSLDRSGNSYNEQFF. The DNA for the CDR3 is TGTGCCAGCAGCTTAGACAGAAGCGGGAACTCCTACAATGAGCAGTTCTTC.

There are a few counts of this clonotype. V and J are TRBV4-3 and TRBJ2-6; 10 nucleotides match TRBD1. The V gene's germline CDR1 is LGHNA and CDR2 YSLEER. The CDR3 contains 18 residues. Trimming at V came to 6 bases and at J to 0 bases, leaving 8 bases not matched to a gene. The CDR3 region is CASSQRTGGSSGANVLTF. The CDR3 nucleotides are TGCGCCAGCAGTCAGAGGACAGGGGGGAGCTCTGGGGCCAACGTCCTGACTTTC.

The rearrangement joins TRBV5-5 to TRBJ1-1; D is possibly TRBD1 (5 bases). Trimming shortened V by 1 base and J by 3 bases, and 19 bases separated the two germline ends. The CDR3 contains 17 residues. The germline CDR1 and CDR2 sequences are SGHKS and YYEKEE (reference sequence). In nucleotides, the CDR3 is TGTGCCAGCAGCTTGCGCCAGGGAGATGGTTTCGACACTGAAGCTTTCTTT. Translated: CASSLRQGDGFDTEAFF.

This clonotype was detected a few times. The chain is built from TRBV20-1 and TRBJ1-6; D unclear. CDR3 length equals 15 residues. Per germline, CDR1 DFQATT and CDR2 SNEGSKA (reference sequence). Trimming took 3 bases from V and 10 from J, leaving 19 bases between them. The CDR3: CSASFASTPQSPLHF. The CDR3 region has the DNA TGCAGTGCTAGTTTCGCCTCAACTCCCCAATCACCCCTCCACTTT.

This clonotype was counted only a few times. The chain carries TRBV12-3 or TRBV12-4 and TRBJ1-4; 11 bases match TRBD1. Trimming removed 2 bases from V and 7 bases from J; junction bases left unmatched: 6. The CDR3 is 16 amino acids. The CDR3 loop is CASSLLVGTGGEKLFF. The DNA of the CDR3 is TGTGCCAGCAGTTTATTAGTCGGGACAGGGGGTGAAAAACTGTTTTTT.

The V and J genes are TRBV7-9 and TRBJ2-2; 8 bases map to TRBD1. V lost 5 bases and J lost 6; bases outside the gene matches: 5. The CDR3 is made up of 14 amino acids. Per the germline V gene, CDR1 is SEHNR and CDR2 is FQNEAQ (reference sequence). The CDR3 nucleotides are TGTGCCAGCAGCCAGACAGGGGAGTCCGGGGAGCTGTTTTTT. It specifies CASSQTGESGELFF.

This clonotype was counted between two and nine times. This rearrangement joins TRBV3-1 to TRBJ2-7; 9 nucleotides align to TRBD2. The CDR3 is 14 amino acids. The germline V gene has CDR1 LGHDT and CDR2 YNNKEL (reference sequence). With 4 bases clipped from V and 2 bases from J, the junction kept 3 bases outside the gene matches. Here the CDR3 DNA reads TGTGCCAGCAGCCGACTAGCGGCCCCCTACGAGCAGTACGTC. Protein sequence: CASSRLAAPYEQYV.

This sequence joins TRBV11-1 and TRBJ2-3, with D perhaps assigned TRBD1 or TRBD2 (6 bases each). From germline, CDR1 is SGHAT and CDR2 FQDESV (reference sequence). CDR3 length: 16 residues. The V end was cut by 4 bases, the J end by 6 bases, with 20 bases between. The CDR3 sequence: CASSSARGARADTQYF. The CDR3 bases are TGTGCCAGCAGCTCCGCGAGGGGGGCCCGCGCGGATACGCAGTATTTT.

This clonotype has a count of ten or more. This chain joins TRBV11-2 and TRBJ2-3; D is perhaps TRBD2 (6 bases). The V gene's germline CDR1 is SGHAT and CDR2 FQNNGV. The CDR3 spans 14 residues. The germline V and J ends were trimmed by 0 bases and 4 bases, with 8 bases remaining between them. The CDR3: CASSLDPGADTQYF. In nucleotides, the CDR3 is TGTGCCAGCAGCTTAGATCCGGGGGCAGATACGCAGTATTTT. Using reference TRBV11-2 and TRBJ2-3 for the parts outside the CDR3, the full variable domain is EAGVAQSPRYKIIEKRQSVAFWCNPISGHATLYWYQQILGQGPKLLIQFQNNGVVDDSQLPKDRFSAERLKGVDSTLKIQPAKLEDSAVYLCASSLDPGADTQYFGPGTRLTVL.

This clonotype appeared a few times. CDR3 DNA: TGTGCCAGCAGCCCCGGGGGGTACTACGAGCAGTACGTC. This encodes CASSPGGYYEQYV. This rearrangement joins TRBV7-2 to TRBJ2-7; TRBD2 matches at 7 bases. This CDR3 comprises 13 residues. V lost 5 bases to trimming and J lost 3 bases; unmatched junction nucleotides: 4. Germline V gene data show CDR1 as SGHTA and CDR2 as FQGNSA.

The chain carries TRBV18 and TRBJ1-4, with D possibly being TRBD1 (5 bases). V was pared by 4 bases and J by 6 bases, with 18 bases between. Germline loops: CDR1 KGHSH, CDR2 LQKENI. This CDR3 comprises 16 residues. CDR3 in DNA: TGTGCCAGCTCACTCTATAGGACAAACGGGGATGAAAAACTGTTTTTT. This sequence encodes CASSLYRTNGDEKLFF.

This chain joins TRBV28 and TRBJ1-6; D is undetermined. The V and J ends lost 6 bases and 6 bases respectively, with 3 bases between them. This CDR3 is 11 amino acids long. Per germline, CDR1 MDHEN and CDR2 SYDVKM. CDR3 residues: CASRGNSPLHF. In DNA, the CDR3 is TGTGCCAGCAGGGGTAATTCACCCCTCCACTTT.

This sequence joins TRBV6-5 and TRBJ1-2; possibly TRBD1 for D (5 bases). Germline CDR1 is MNHEY and CDR2 is SVGAGI. The CDR3 contains 13 residues. Trimming pared 5 bases from V and 8 bases from J, leaving 15 bases between. The CDR3 DNA follows: TGTGCCAGCAGTCCGGGACTGAGGAGGGGCTACACCTTC. Translation gives CASSPGLRRGYTF.

The rearrangement joins TRBV29-1 to TRBJ2-1, with D uncertain. Germline assignment: CDR1 SQVTM and CDR2 ANQGSEA. Deletions cut 3 bases from V and 0 bases from J, with 12 bases between. The CDR3 runs to 15 residues. The CDR3 sequence is CSVDGVTASYNEQFF. The CDR3 nucleotides are TGCAGCGTTGACGGTGTTACTGCCTCCTACAATGAGCAGTTCTTC.

The chain carries TRBV7-2 and TRBJ1-1, with D possibly TRBD1 on 5 matching bases. Per germline, CDR1 SGHTA and CDR2 FQGNSA. CDR3 length: 15 residues. Trimming pared 1 base from V and 0 bases from J, leaving 9 bases between. CDR3 nucleotides: TGTGCCAGCAGCTTAGGGGGCACCTTGAACACTGAAGCTTTCTTT. Translation gives CASSLGGTLNTEAFF.